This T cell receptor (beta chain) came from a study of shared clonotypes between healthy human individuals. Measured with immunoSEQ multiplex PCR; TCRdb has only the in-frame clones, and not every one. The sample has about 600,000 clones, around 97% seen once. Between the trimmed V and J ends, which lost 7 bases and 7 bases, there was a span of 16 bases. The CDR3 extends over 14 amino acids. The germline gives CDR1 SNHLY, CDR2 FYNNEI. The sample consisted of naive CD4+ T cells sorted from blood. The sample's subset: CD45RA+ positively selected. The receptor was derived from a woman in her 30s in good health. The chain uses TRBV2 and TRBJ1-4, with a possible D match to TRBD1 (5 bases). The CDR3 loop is CASNDQGFGEKLFF. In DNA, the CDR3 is TGTGCCAGCAATGACCAGGGATTTGGTGAAAAACTGTTTTTT.